This T cell receptor (beta chain) came from a study of CD8+CD57+ T cells in acquired aplastic anemia. The study, taken as a whole, reports: Patients versus controls showed no significant CD8+ Simpson's diversity difference.

Genomic DNA was employed as the template in profiling TCR beta VDJ and CDR3. In TCRdb, the reads were re-called with MiXCR into one record per CDR3 protein. The sample holds about 180,000 distinct CDR3 sequences, roughly 65% seen once. A single count supports this clonotype. The antigen remains undetermined. Those patients picked for sequencing had displayed CD8+CD57+ cell expansion on flow cytometry. The sequence derives from a human donor with aplastic anemia. The material sequenced was sorted CD4+, CD8+, or CD8+CD57+ T cells (not recorded which) from PBMCs.

As DNA, the CDR3 is TGTGCCAGTAGTACGGGTCTCTCTATAGCCTACGAGCAGTACTTC. Protein: CASSTGLSIAYEQYF. V gene TRBV19 combines with J gene TRBJ2-7, with D hard to call. The CDR3 covers 15 residues. V was clipped by 4 bases and J by 2 bases, with 15 bases between them. CDR1 LNHDA and CDR2 SQIVND come from the germline V gene (reference sequence).